This T cell receptor (beta chain) was sequenced for a study of T cell responses to AZD1222 COVID-19 vaccine. Data came from immunoSEQ multiplex PCR; TCRdb stores just in-frame clones and leaves some out. The data show roughly 170,000 clones, with 85% to 90% seen just once and approximately 0.5% held by the top ten. The study, taken as a whole, reports: Sampling captured repertoires only after the peak T cell response. Seropositive status at baseline applied to only 6 or 7 AZD1222 recipients.

CDR3 length: 15 amino acids. Germline trimming cut 5 bases from V and 5 bases from J; bases unmatched to any gene: 11. Germline lookup yields CDR1 MNHEY and CDR2 SVGAGI. Turning to this clone: Antigen: not known.

The chain employs TRBV6-5 and TRBJ1-2; 7 positions match TRBD1. Specimen: peripheral blood, collected on day 0 of AZD1222 vaccination. The sequence came from an adult in good health. The CDR3, as DNA: TGTGCCAGCAGTACGCATCCGGGACAGCGTTATGGCTACACCTTC. Amino acid sequence: CASSTHPGQRYGYTF.